Reported below is one T cell receptor (beta chain). Stated treatment: preoperative locoregional IRX-2 cytokine immunotherapy. These data come from a study of preoperative IRX-2 immunotherapy in early breast cancer. TCRdb's table, derived via immunoSEQ multiplex PCR, lists solely in-frame clones and lacks some. The sample has roughly 43,000 clones, approximately 95% seen once. Germline-derived CDR1 and CDR2 are SGHDN and FVKESK. V lost 2 bases to trimming and J lost 5 bases, with 10 bases between them. The CDR3 is made up of 14 amino acids. The origin of this receptor is a human donor with breast cancer. This chain connects TRBV14 to TRBJ1-3; no clear D gene. The source material was tumor tissue, sampled after IRX-2 immunotherapy. The CDR3 region is CASSQLQKRNTIYF. The CDR3 DNA reads as TGTGCCAGCAGCCAATTGCAGAAGAGAAACACCATATATTTT.